The 21 T cell receptor beta chains presented below share a single source sample, sequenced in a study of OX40 agonist ivuxolimab in advanced cancers. Some clones are missing from TCRdb's copy, which holds only in-frame ones; the method was immunoSEQ multiplex PCR. This sample has 55,000 to 90,000 clones; 82% occur once, and the top ten carry about 0.42%. This specimen was CD4+ or CD8+ T cells sorted from blood, taken in a trial of the OX40 agonist ivuxolimab. The origin of the receptors is an adult with an advanced solid tumor such as melanoma, head and neck, liver or kidney cancer.

This rearrangement joins TRBV27 to TRBJ2-2; D may match TRBD1 or TRBD2 (7 bases each). CDR3 length: 16 residues. Germline lookup yields CDR1 MNHEY and CDR2 SMNVEV (reference sequence). The germline V and J ends were trimmed by 5 bases and 2 bases, with 15 bases remaining between them. The CDR3 nucleotides are TGTGCCAGCAGTACCCAGGGGGGGCGTAACACCGGGGAGCTGTTTTTT. Its translation: CASSTQGGRNTGELFF.

The chain is built from TRBV7-2 and TRBJ1-1; no clear D gene. Germline CDR1 SGHTA, CDR2 FQGNSA. The CDR3 is made up of 13 amino acids. Between the trimmed V and J ends, which lost 3 bases and 1 base, there was a span of 6 bases. The chain's CDR3 is CASSFTRNTEAFF. The CDR3 DNA reads as TGTGCCAGCAGCTTCACGAGGAACACTGAAGCTTTCTTT.

V usage is TRBV6-8 and J usage is TRBJ2-5, with D possibly being TRBD2 (5 bases). The CDR3 consists of 13 residues. The V end was cut by 6 bases, the J end by 5 bases, with 13 bases between. Germline V gene sequence: CDR1 MNHGY, CDR2 SAAAGT. DNA of the CDR3: TGTGCCAGCAGCCCATTCACGGGGGAGACCCAGTACTTC. Protein product: CASSPFTGETQYF.

The rearrangement uses TRBV5-1 and TRBJ1-2, with D tentatively TRBD1 (5 bases). Trimming cost V 3 bases and J 5 bases, with 20 bases left between them. This CDR3 region has 16 residues. Looked up from germline, CDR1 is SGHRS and CDR2 is YFSETQ. CDR3 loop: CASSSQPGLGGYGYTF. The CDR3 coding sequence is TGCGCCAGCAGCTCACAACCGGGACTGGGCGGGTATGGCTACACCTTC.

V usage is TRBV9 and J usage is TRBJ2-2; a possible D gene is TRBD1 (5 bases). The CDR3 runs to 13 residues. Germline V gene sequence: CDR1 SGDLS, CDR2 YYNGEE. Trimming removed 6 bases at V and 0 bases at J, with 6 bases between. CDR3 in DNA: TGTGCCAGCACAGGGACGAACACCGGGGAGCTGTTTTTT. This codes for CASTGTNTGELFF.

This sequence joins TRBV27 and TRBJ1-1, with 8 bases fitting TRBD1. The V and J ends lost 1 base and 8 bases, in that order; junction bases with no gene match: 3. The germline gives CDR1 MNHEY, CDR2 SMNVEV (reference sequence). The CDR3 has 13 residues. CDR3 DNA: TGTGCCAGCAGTTTATGGACAGGGTTCGAAGCTTTCTTT. This encodes CASSLWTGFEAFF.

V and J are TRBV2 and TRBJ1-5, with 7 bases aligning to TRBD1. CDR1 and CDR2 from the germline V gene are SNHLY and FYNNEI. The CDR3 is made up of 14 amino acids. V lost 2 bases to trimming and J lost 2 bases; unmatched junction nucleotides: 0. The CDR3 nucleotides read TGTGCCAGCAGTGAACAGGGGGGCAATCAGCCCCAGCATTTT. Translation: CASSEQGGNQPQHF. Combining the CDR3 with reference TRBV2 and TRBJ1-5 gives the whole variable domain EPEVTQTPSHQVTQMGQEVILRCVPISNHLYFYWYRQILGQKVEFLVSFYNNEISEKSEIFDDQFSVERPDGSNFTLKIRSTKLEDSAMYFCASSEQGGNQPQHFGDGTRLSIL.

J is TRBJ2-7 and V is TRBV6-1; 8 positions agree with TRBD2. The length of the CDR3 is 15 residues. Germline CDR1 reads MNHNS; CDR2 reads SASEGT. V was pared by 1 base and J by 1 base, with 3 bases of the junction left unmatched. CDR3 bases: TGTGCCAGCAGTGAAGGGTTAGCGGGGTCCTACGAGCAGTACGTC. Translated: CASSEGLAGSYEQYV.

This clone was observed a single time. The V and J genes are TRBV28 and TRBJ1-2; no reliable D call. Trimming pared 2 bases from V and 8 bases from J, leaving 9 bases between. The CDR3 has 12 amino acids. Per germline, CDR1 MDHEN and CDR2 SYDVKM. CDR3 sequence reads: CASSLIQTGYTF. The DNA of the CDR3 is TGTGCCAGCAGTTTAATACAGACCGGCTACACCTTC.

The chain employs TRBV6-6 and TRBJ1-1; D not certain. V lost 4 bases to trimming and J lost 3 bases, with 6 bases between them. This CDR3 contains 12 residues. CDR1 is MNHNY, CDR2 SVGAGI, per germline (reference sequence). CDR3 in amino acids: CASSWGDTEAFF. The DNA of the CDR3 is TGTGCCAGCAGTTGGGGAGACACTGAAGCTTTCTTT.

J is TRBJ1-1 and V is TRBV14; 10 positions match TRBD1. With V trimmed by 4 bases and J by 7 bases, 12 bases remained unmatched. The CDR3 sequence is 16 residues long. Germline V gives CDR1 SGHDN, CDR2 FVKESK. CDR3 in amino acids: CASSRLPGQGPNEAFF. The DNA for the CDR3 is TGTGCCAGCAGCCGCCTCCCGGGACAGGGGCCGAATGAAGCTTTCTTT.

This chain links TRBV18 with TRBJ1-1, with D uncertain. Per germline, CDR1 KGHSH and CDR2 LQKENI. The germline V and J ends were trimmed by 4 bases and 5 bases, with 17 bases remaining between them. The length of the CDR3 is 15 residues. The CDR3 DNA reads as TGTGCCAGCTCACGACCTCCGAATTTGGGGACTGAAGCTTTCTTT. It translates to CASSRPPNLGTEAFF. Filled out from reference TRBV18 and TRBJ1-1, the complete variable domain reads NAGVMQNPRHLVRRRGQEARLRCSPMKGHSHVYWYRQLPEEGLKFMVYLQKENIIDESGMPKERFSAEFPKEGPSILRIQQVVRGDSAAYFCASSRPPNLGTEAFFGQGTRLTVV.

The chain uses TRBV5-6 and TRBJ1-3; D is unclear. Trimming shortened V by 1 base and J by 8 bases, and 7 bases separated the two germline ends. This CDR3 has 12 amino acids. CDR1 is SGHDT, CDR2 YYEEEE, per germline. The CDR3 sequence: CASSLTTDTIYF. The CDR3 bases are TGTGCCAGCAGCTTGACCACGGACACCATATATTTT.

The V and J genes are TRBV27 and TRBJ1-1; D unclear. Trimming removed 3 bases at V and 2 bases at J, with 10 bases between. This CDR3 has 14 amino acids. CDR1 is MNHEY, CDR2 SMNVEV, per germline (reference sequence). The CDR3 nucleotides are TGTGCCAGCAGTTTTACTCAACGAAACACTGAAGCTTTCTTT. This encodes CASSFTQRNTEAFF.

This clone turned up a few times. The chain combines TRBV5-5 with TRBJ1-1; 7 bases align to TRBD1. Germline-derived CDR1 and CDR2 are SGHKS and YYEKEE (reference sequence). The V gene end was trimmed by 1 base and the J gene end by 1 base; junction bases not matched to a gene: 7. The CDR3 has 16 amino acids. CDR3 loop: CASSLSPGQKNTEAFF. As DNA, the CDR3 is TGTGCCAGCAGCTTGTCTCCGGGACAGAAGAACACTGAAGCTTTCTTT.

The genes are TRBV7-2 and TRBJ1-2; no clear D. The CDR3 has 12 residues. Germline CDR1 and CDR2: SGHTA and FQGNSA. Between the trimmed V and J ends, which lost 3 bases and 4 bases, there was a span of 6 bases. The CDR3 DNA reads TGTGCCAGCAGCTTGAGAACCTATGGCTACACCTTC. Its protein is CASSLRTYGYTF.

The rearrangement uses TRBV7-2 and TRBJ1-1; TRBD1 might be the D (5 bases). Germline loops: CDR1 SGHTA, CDR2 FQGNSA. The CDR3 spans 14 residues. The V end was cut by 5 bases, the J end by 6 bases, with 16 bases between. The DNA for the CDR3 is TGTGCCAGCAGCCTTCAGGGAGTTTTAGCTGAAGCTTTCTTT. Protein product: CASSLQGVLAEAFF. Full variable domain (outside the CDR3, taken from reference TRBV7-2 and TRBJ1-1): GAGVSQSPSNKVTEKGKDVELRCDPISGHTALYWYRQSLGQGLEFLIYFQGNSAPDKSGLPSDRFSAERTGGSVSTLTIQRTQQEDSAVYLCASSLQGVLAEAFFGQGTRLTVV.

This clone was seen a few times. The chain links TRBV2 to TRBJ2-5; TRBD2 matches 11 bases. Germline values: CDR1 SNHLY, CDR2 FYNNEI. This CDR3 contains 15 residues. The J segment lost 4 bases and the V segment lost 4 bases, leaving 5 bases of the junction unmatched. In nucleotides, the CDR3 is TGTGCCAGCAGTGTAGCGGGGGGGCCGTCAGAGACCCAGTACTTC. Its protein product is CASSVAGGPSETQYF. The entire variable domain, with the rest obtained from reference TRBV2 and TRBJ2-5, is as follows: EPEVTQTPSHQVTQMGQEVILRCVPISNHLYFYWYRQILGQKVEFLVSFYNNEISEKSEIFDDQFSVERPDGSNFTLKIRSTKLEDSAMYFCASSVAGGPSETQYFGPGTRLLVL.

The chain links TRBV7-6 to TRBJ1-5, with 7 positions matching TRBD1. Germline V lookup: CDR1 SGHVS, CDR2 FNYEAQ. The J segment lost 1 base and the V segment lost 5 bases, leaving 11 bases of the junction unmatched. The CDR3 spans 17 residues. The CDR3 DNA reads as TGTGCCAGCAGCGTTAGCCCGGGACAGTGGAGCAATCAGCCCCAGCATTTT. It is translated as CASSVSPGQWSNQPQHF.

The chain employs TRBV28 and TRBJ1-6; D is uncertain. The germline V and J ends were trimmed by 1 base and 0 bases, with 10 bases remaining between them. The CDR3 is 17 residues long. The germline gives CDR1 MDHEN, CDR2 SYDVKM. The CDR3 reads CASSLFGRSSYNSPLHF. The CDR3 nucleotides are TGTGCCAGCAGTTTATTCGGGAGGAGCTCCTATAATTCACCCCTCCACTTT.

This chain uses TRBV5-1 with TRBJ2-7, with TRBD2 matching 7 bases. Unmatched junction bases numbered 11, after V lost 1 base and J lost 7 bases. CDR1 and CDR2 (germline): SGHRS, YFSETQ. The CDR3 is made up of 15 amino acids. CDR3 DNA sequence: TGCGCCAGCAGCTTGACAGTCGGTCGGGAGGAGGAGCAGTACTTC. It codes for CASSLTVGREEEQYF.